These T cell receptor beta chains were read from a single sample in a study of patients and donors after allogeneic stem cell transplantation. TCRdb analysed the RT-PCR reads with MiXCR anew, one entry per CDR3 protein. The profile shows under 200,000 distinct CDR3 sequences, 30% of them singletons. Sequencing was performed on blood, either unsorted or a sorted T cell fraction (not recorded which). The origin of the receptors is a human donor who was either an allogeneic HSCT recipient or a stem cell or donor lymphocyte infusion donor (not recorded which). It is not recorded whose cells these are; they may come from a transplant donor. The CDR3 runs from the conserved cysteine through the conserved F or W. Only some rows state a clone size, as once, few, many or a class for expanded clones.

abundance,v_gene,j_gene,CDR3aa
-,TRBV19,TRBJ1-5,CASSISGLVPQHF
-,TRBV7-2,TRBJ2-1,CASSLAAGNYNEQFF
few,TRBV7-8,TRBJ2-1,CASSLASVNNEQFF
-,TRBV29-1,TRBJ2-1,CSARRAGTYNEQFF
-,TRBV5-1,TRBJ2-3,CASTADSTDTQYF
few,TRBV7-9,TRBJ1-2,CASSLVGGLVVGYGYTF
-,TRBV9,TRBJ1-4,CASSVATGPDEKLFF
-,TRBV9,TRBJ1-4,CASSAYSNEKLFF
-,TRBV10-3,TRBJ1-5,CAISSTGGSNQPQHF
-,TRBV7-8,TRBJ1-3,CASAVANTIYF
-,TRBV12-3/TRBV12-4,TRBJ1-5,CASSLESRIGPQHF
-,TRBV6-5,TRBJ2-2,CASSYWSIGTGELFF
-,TRBV7-8,TRBJ1-4,CASSPGAQPLEKLFF
-,TRBV28,TRBJ1-5,CASSSPDRQNQPQHF
-,TRBV6-2/TRBV6-3,TRBJ2-5,CASSSVHWETQYF
many,TRBV20-1,TRBJ2-4,CSASLARNIQYF
few,TRBV7-8,TRBJ1-6,CASSFSGTQGSPLHF
-,TRBV6-2/TRBV6-3,TRBJ2-2,CASSSIITGLNTGELFF
few,TRBV6-5,TRBJ2-5,CASSSLAGGPGTQYF